This T cell receptor beta chain was obtained from a study of T cell clusters in autoimmune cytopenias. This clonotype shows up as medium-sized by frequency. Its specificity is unknown. TRB was amplified from 250 ng of peripheral blood genomic DNA per sample. Chronic lymphocytic leukemia controls were untreated, lacked autoimmune cytopenia, and had mean age about 67, median around 60 years. General study findings and limits: Clustering suggested that physiological T cell clusters were missing in primary autoimmune cytopenia patients.

TRB rearrangements were amplified by touch-down multiplex PCR with mixed TRB-A/B primers. TCRdb derives one entry per CDR3 protein from the multiplex PCR reads, leaving out DNA. The sample includes about 1,800 distinct CDR3 sequences. This CDR3 comprises 16 residues. Germline CDR1 SGHNT, CDR2 YYREEE (reference sequence). These sequences were also reported in another study, on T cell repertoires in aging, cancer and after chemotherapy.

The receptor comes from a human donor with chronic lymphocytic leukemia. The source material was peripheral blood. The J gene is TRBJ2-4, the V gene TRBV5-4; the TCRdb D gene call, TRBD1, has no DNA to confirm it. CDR3 residues: CASSPGTEVAKNIQYF. The entire variable domain, with the rest obtained from reference TRBV5-4 and TRBJ2-4, is as follows: ETGVTQSPTHLIKTRGQQVTLRCSSQSGHNTVSWYQQALGQGPQFIFQYYREEENGRGNFPPRFSGLQFPNYSSELNVNALELDDSALYLCASSPGTEVAKNIQYFGAGTRLSVL.